The 12 T cell receptor beta chains reported below all come from one sample, sequenced in a study of T cells after yellow fever vaccination. TCRdb fed the 5' RACE reads into MiXCR, producing one record per CDR3 protein. Of tens of thousands of distinct CDR3 sequences in the sample, around 6.2% were seen once. Sample: CD4+ T cells sorted from PBMCs, taken around 14 days after the first yellow fever vaccination. The receptors were gathered from a man between 18 and 29 years old who received the YFV17D yellow fever vaccine.

This clonotype has ten or more counts. J is TRBJ2-5 and V is TRBV7-2; D unresolved. This CDR3 is 11 amino acids long. V lost 4 bases to trimming and J lost 5 bases, with 5 bases between them. Germline V gene lookup returns CDR1 SGHTA and CDR2 FQGNSA. For the CDR3, the DNA is TGTGCCAGCAGCTCCGACGAGACCCAGTACTTC. Its protein is CASSSDETQYF.

The rearrangement links TRBV6-2 or TRBV6-3 to TRBJ2-2; tentatively, D is TRBD1 or TRBD2 (7 bases each). The V end lost 11 bases, the J end lost 3 bases, and 22 bases lay between the germline ends. This CDR3 contains 16 residues. Germline V CDR1 and CDR2: MNHEY, SVGEGT. The DNA of the CDR3 is TGTGCCTCCATGAAGTCAGGGGGGGAGTACACCGGGGAGCTGTTTTTT. It is translated as CASMKSGGEYTGELFF.

At least ten counts were recorded for this clonotype. V and J are TRBV6-5 and TRBJ2-7, with 7 bases fitting TRBD2. V shed 5 bases and J 2 bases; nucleotides not matched to a gene: 6. CDR1 MNHEY and CDR2 SVGAGI come from the germline V gene. The CDR3 has 14 amino acids. The CDR3 sequence is CASSPVAGAYEQYF. In DNA form, the CDR3 reads TGTGCCAGCAGTCCAGTGGCGGGGGCCTACGAGCAGTACTTC.

This clonotype was recorded many times. The rearrangement uses TRBV5-1 and TRBJ1-6; 7 nucleotides line up with TRBD1. The germline CDR1 and CDR2 sequences are SGHRS and YFSETQ. The CDR3 has 17 residues. V lost 2 bases to trimming and J lost 7 bases; unmatched junction nucleotides: 12. This CDR3 reads CASSFSPQGEVNSPLHF. The CDR3 nucleotides are TGCGCCAGCAGCTTCAGCCCTCAGGGGGAAGTGAATTCACCCCTCCACTTT.

This clonotype was detected ten times or more. The genes are TRBV5-1 and TRBJ2-3; unclear D gene. V shed 5 bases and J shed 0 bases, with 10 bases lying between them. The CDR3 sequence is 14 residues long. Germline V CDR1 and CDR2: SGHRS, YFSETQ. The CDR3 DNA follows: TGCGCCAGCAGTGCAGGTTCTAGCACAGATACGCAGTATTTT. Encoded protein: CASSAGSSTDTQYF.

Ten or more counts support this clonotype. V is TRBV12-3 or TRBV12-4 and J is TRBJ1-1, with 7 bases that match TRBD1. The CDR3 length is 14 residues. Trimming cost V 3 bases and J 0 bases; bases outside gene matches: 1. The chain's CDR3 is CASSLGQLNTEAFF. The DNA for the CDR3 is TGTGCCAGCAGTTTGGGACAGTTGAACACTGAAGCTTTCTTT.

This clonotype was counted ten times or more. The rearrangement joins TRBV2 to TRBJ1-4, with a possible D match to TRBD1 (6 bases). This CDR3 contains 14 residues. Germline V gene lookup returns CDR1 SNHLY and CDR2 FYNNEI. Trimming pared 6 bases from V and 7 bases from J, leaving 15 bases between. CDR3 protein: CASSEQGPGEKLFF. The CDR3 DNA follows: TGTGCCAGCAGCGAGCAGGGGCCGGGTGAAAAACTGTTTTTT.

Many counts were recorded for this clonotype. The chain employs TRBV14 and TRBJ2-1; D is unresolved. The ends were cut back, 10 bases at V and 3 bases at J, with 1 base in the middle. Germline V gives CDR1 SGHDN, CDR2 FVKESK. This CDR3 region has 9 residues. The CDR3 bases are TGTGCCAACTACAATGAGCAGTTCTTC. Protein sequence: CANYNEQFF.

In this sample, this clonotype turned up a few times. V gene TRBV6-5 combines with J gene TRBJ1-6; D not certain. Germline values: CDR1 MNHEY, CDR2 SVGAGI. V was shortened by 2 bases and J by 5 bases, with 7 bases between the two germline ends. The CDR3 has 14 amino acids. The CDR3 here is CASSYAAHNSPLHF. The CDR3 DNA reads as TGTGCCAGCAGTTACGCTGCTCATAATTCACCCCTCCACTTT.

This clonotype was picked up many times. The V and J genes are TRBV20-1 and TRBJ2-2; TRBD1 or TRBD2 may be the D gene (6 bases each). The V and J ends lost 0 bases and 6 bases respectively, with 11 bases between them. The CDR3 totals 14 residues. Germline CDR1 is DFQATT and CDR2 is SNEGSKA (reference sequence). The CDR3 spells CSARERGEAGELFF. In DNA, the CDR3 is TGCAGTGCTAGAGAGAGGGGGGAGGCCGGGGAGCTGTTTTTT.

The table lists this clonotype with many counts. The chain carries TRBV7-2 and TRBJ2-3; D unclear. This CDR3 has 13 amino acids. Looked up from germline, CDR1 is SGHTA and CDR2 is FQGNSA. Trimming took off 3 bases at V and 5 bases at J, with 9 bases between the two ends. The CDR3 DNA reads as TGTGCCAGCAGCTTTAGACGTGAAGATACGCAGTATTTT. This translates into CASSFRREDTQYF.

The sample holds many counts of this clonotype. The V gene is TRBV27, the J gene TRBJ1-5, with D tentatively TRBD1 (5 bases). Germline V gives CDR1 MNHEY, CDR2 SMNVEV (reference sequence). The CDR3 extends over 15 amino acids. The CDR3 DNA follows: TGTGTTACCGGCGTGGGGGTCAGCATCAATCAGCCCCAGCATTTT. It specifies CVTGVGVSINQPQHF.